One and the same sample provided the 30 T cell receptor beta chains below, sequenced in a study of blood T cell repertoires in COVID-19. Sequencing used immunoSEQ multiplex PCR; TCRdb keeps in-frame clones, though not all of them. The table records some 200,000 clones, approximately 79% of them present only once. Material: PBMCs or T cells enriched from blood (not recorded which). These receptors all stem from a woman aged 55 to 70 with acute COVID-19.

This clone is a singleton in its sample. The CDR3, as DNA: TGTGCCAGCAGCGGACAGGCCTCTGGAAACACCATATATTTT. Its translation: CASSGQASGNTIYF. The chain employs TRBV6-2 or TRBV6-3 and TRBJ1-3; 7 bases fit TRBD1. This CDR3 comprises 14 residues. The V segment lost 6 bases and the J segment 0 bases; nucleotides outside the gene matches: 2. Germline CDR1 reads MNHEY; CDR2 reads SVGEGT.

The rearrangement links TRBV5-4 to TRBJ2-5, with 10 bases identical to TRBD2. V lost 5 bases, J lost 5 bases, and 6 bases stayed unmatched. CDR1 is SGHNT and CDR2 is YYREEE in the germline V gene (reference sequence). This CDR3 has 14 amino acids. CDR3 nucleotide sequence: TGTGCCAGCAGTCTAGCGGGAGTGTCGGAGACCCAGTACTTC. It yields the protein CASSLAGVSETQYF.

The chain has TRBV7-2 and TRBJ1-3; no definite D call. Deletions cut 5 bases from V and 0 bases from J, with 5 bases between. The germline V gene has CDR1 SGHTA and CDR2 FQGNSA. The CDR3 is 13 residues long. This CDR3 is CASSPGSGNTIYF. CDR3 in DNA: TGTGCCAGCAGCCCGGGCTCTGGAAACACCATATATTTT.

This clone occurred a few times. This chain connects TRBV5-8 to TRBJ2-5; no definite D call. Germline assignment: CDR1 SGHTS and CDR2 YDEGEE. The CDR3 sequence is 17 residues long. V was shortened by 4 bases and J by 3 bases, with 22 bases between the two germline ends. CDR3 amino acids: CASSLGRGSLEKETQYF. The CDR3 region has the DNA TGTGCCAGCAGCCTTGGCCGCGGCTCGCTGGAGAAAGAGACCCAGTACTTC. Complete variable domain (other parts from reference TRBV5-8 and TRBJ2-5): EAGVTQSPTHLIKTRGQQATLRCSPISGHTSVYWYQQALGLGLQFLLWYDEGEERNRGNFPPRFSGRQFPNYSSELNVNALELEDSALYLCASSLGRGSLEKETQYFGPGTRLLVL.

This clone turned up a few times. The chain employs TRBV29-1 and TRBJ2-2; TRBD1 matches 7 bases. V trimming: 6 bases; J trimming: 1 base; junction bases outside the gene matches: 17. The CDR3 extends over 18 amino acids. The germline gives CDR1 SQVTM, CDR2 ANQGSEA. DNA of the CDR3: TGCAGCGTGCTTGGGGCAGGGGGAATCGAACTGAACACCGGGGAGCTGTTTTTT. As protein: CSVLGAGGIELNTGELFF.

This sequence joins TRBV21-1 and TRBJ2-7; TRBD2, the table's D call, lacks a check against the DNA. TRBV21-1 is reported as a pseudogene. The CDR3 is 12 amino acids. The CDR3, as DNA: TGTGCCAGCAACAACAGGAGGGCCCAGCAGTACGTC. Translated: CASNNRRAQQYV.

The chain links TRBV4-2 to TRBJ1-1; 7 bases are shared with TRBD1. Losses at the gene ends were 3 bases for V and 5 bases for J; bases not matched to a gene: 6. This CDR3 spans 14 amino acids. CDR1 is LGHNA and CDR2 is YNFKEQ in the germline V gene. The CDR3 DNA reads as TGTGCCAGCAGCCAGGGACAGTTTTTGACTGAAGCTTTCTTT. Encoded protein: CASSQGQFLTEAFF.

The chain couples TRBV25-1 to TRBJ2-4; a possible D gene is TRBD2 (5 bases). CDR3 length: 13 residues. Germline V gives CDR1 MGHDK, CDR2 SYGVNS. Deletions cut 4 bases from V and 1 base from J, with 5 bases between. CDR3: CASSVAAKNIQYF. The DNA of the CDR3 is TGTGCCAGCAGTGTAGCGGCCAAAAACATTCAGTACTTC.

This sequence joins TRBV3-1 (or the pseudogene TRBV3-2) and TRBJ1-2; TRBD1 matches 11 bases. Trimming removed 3 bases from V and 4 bases from J; junction bases left unmatched: 4. From germline, CDR1 is LGHDT and CDR2 YNNKEL (reference sequence). This CDR3 has 15 amino acids. The CDR3 protein is CASSQGTGGPYGYTF. For the CDR3, the DNA is TGTGCCAGCAGCCAGGGGACAGGGGGACCCTATGGCTACACCTTC.

V and J are TRBV21-1 and TRBJ2-2; the table's D gene call, TRBD1, was not cross checked with the DNA. TRBV21-1 is deemed a pseudogene. This CDR3 contains 15 residues. CDR3 in DNA: TGTGCCAGCACGCAGGGGGATCCGAACACCGGGGAGCTGTTTTTT. Protein sequence: CASTQGDPNTGELFF.

This chain uses TRBV7-7 with TRBJ2-1, with D hard to call. This CDR3 has 15 amino acids. Germline V lookup: CDR1 SSHAT, CDR2 FNYEAQ (reference sequence). The ends were cut back, 1 base at V and 4 bases at J, with 11 bases in the middle. For the CDR3, the DNA is TGTGCCAGCAGCTTAGGGGCCATTTCATACAATGAGCAGTTCTTC. Its protein is CASSLGAISYNEQFF.

CDR3 nucleotides: TGTGCCAGCAGAAGAGGGGGGGGCTCCTACAATGAGCAGTTCTTC. This gives the protein CASRRGGGSYNEQFF. The J gene is TRBJ2-1, the V gene TRBV6-5, with a possible D match to TRBD2 (7 bases). This CDR3 spans 15 amino acids. Trimming cost V 6 bases and J 0 bases, with 12 bases left between them. Per the germline V gene, CDR1 is MNHEY and CDR2 is SVGAGI.

This chain connects TRBV7-9 to TRBJ2-3, with D possibly TRBD1 on 6 matching bases. CDR1 is SEHNR and CDR2 is FQNEAQ in the germline V gene (reference sequence). V dropped 3 bases and J dropped 2 bases, with 9 bases sitting between them. The length of the CDR3 is 14 residues. This CDR3 is CASSFGQNTDTQYF. CDR3 coding DNA: TGTGCCAGCAGCTTTGGACAGAACACAGATACGCAGTATTTT.

CDR3 protein: CSVRTENQPQHF. For the CDR3, the DNA is TGCAGCGTTCGGACAGAGAATCAGCCCCAGCATTTT. V is TRBV29-1 and J is TRBJ1-5; D may be TRBD1 (6 bases). Deletions cut 5 bases from V and 4 bases from J, with 9 bases between. The germline V gene has CDR1 SQVTM and CDR2 ANQGSEA. This CDR3 has 12 residues.

A note on this clone: The same CDR3 is also encoded by other DNA sequences in this sample. The chain links TRBV12-3 or TRBV12-4 to TRBJ2-1, with a tentative D call TRBD1 (5 bases). The ends were cut back, 2 bases at V and 5 bases at J, with 7 bases in the middle. The CDR3 covers 13 residues. CDR3 loop: CASSLRRDNEQFF. In nucleotides, the CDR3 is TGTGCCAGCAGTTTACGCAGGGACAATGAGCAGTTCTTC.

The rearrangement joins TRBV29-1 to TRBJ1-4, with 9 bases matching TRBD1. From germline, CDR1 is SQVTM and CDR2 ANQGSEA. V lost 6 bases, J lost 8 bases, and 10 bases stayed unmatched. The CDR3 loop spans 14 amino acids. For the CDR3, the DNA is TGCAGCGTCCAGGGGGGGACAGGGACCGAAAAACTGTTTTTT. Protein product: CSVQGGTGTEKLFF.

The chain couples TRBV29-1 to TRBJ1-2; no firm D call. The CDR3 contains 13 residues. V dropped 1 base and J dropped 5 bases, with 11 bases sitting between them. The germline V gene has CDR1 SQVTM and CDR2 ANQGSEA. CDR3 bases: TGCAGCGTTGAAGTACGTCCGGGGTATGGCTACACCTTC. Encoded protein: CSVEVRPGYGYTF. Drawing the rest from reference TRBV29-1 and TRBJ1-2, the complete variable domain is SAVISQKPSRDICQRGTSLTIQCQVDSQVTMMFWYRQQPGQSLTLIATANQGSEATYESGFVIDKFPISRPNLTFSTLTVSNMSPEDSSIYLCSVEVRPGYGYTFGSGTRLTVV.

The chain recombines TRBV6-5 with TRBJ1-2; the D is unclear. The CDR3 loop spans 13 amino acids. Trimming took off 2 bases at V and 2 bases at J, with 6 bases between the two ends. Germline V CDR1 and CDR2: MNHEY, SVGAGI. In nucleotides, the CDR3 is TGTGCCAGCAGTTACCTCAGAAACTATGGCTACACCTTC. This codes for CASSYLRNYGYTF.

This clone was seen just once. The V call is TRBV10-3, the J call TRBJ2-7, with a possible D match to TRBD2 (5 bases). This CDR3 region has 14 residues. Germline V gene lookup returns CDR1 ENHRY and CDR2 SYGVKD. Trimming took off 0 bases at V and 6 bases at J, with 12 bases between the two ends. CDR3 region: CAISESGESAEQYV. CDR3 DNA sequence: TGTGCCATCAGTGAGTCCGGGGAGTCCGCCGAGCAGTACGTC.

V gene TRBV5-6 combines with J gene TRBJ1-5; TRBD1 matches at 10 bases. Unmatched junction bases numbered 7, after V lost 3 bases and J lost 4 bases. Per germline, CDR1 SGHDT and CDR2 YYEEEE. The CDR3 runs 16 residues. The CDR3 is CASSWGQGRRNQPQHF. The CDR3 DNA sequence: TGTGCCAGCAGCTGGGGACAGGGGCGCAGGAATCAGCCCCAGCATTTT.

This chain joins TRBV4-3 and TRBJ2-1; 14 bases align to TRBD2. V was pared by 2 bases and J by 4 bases, with 7 bases of the junction left unmatched. Germline assignment: CDR1 LGHNA and CDR2 YSLEER. This CDR3 has 18 amino acids. In DNA form, the CDR3 reads TGCGCCAGCAGCCAAAGGACTAGCGGGAGGCCTACGTACAATGAGCAGTTCTTC. This sequence encodes CASSQRTSGRPTYNEQFF.

The rearrangement joins TRBV5-6 to TRBJ2-4, with D maybe TRBD1 (5 bases). V was shortened by 4 bases and J by 0 bases, with 14 bases between the two germline ends. Germline V gene lookup returns CDR1 SGHDT and CDR2 YYEEEE. CDR3 length: 16 residues. CDR3 DNA sequence: TGTGCCAGCAGCCCCAGGGCAGGGCTAGCCAAAAACATTCAGTACTTC. Encoded protein: CASSPRAGLAKNIQYF. The full variable domain, completed using reference TRBV5-6 and TRBJ2-4, is DAGVTQSPTHLIKTRGQQVTLRCSPKSGHDTVSWYQQALGQGPQFIFQYYEEEERQRGNFPDRFSGHQFPNYSSELNVNALLLGDSALYLCASSPRAGLAKNIQYFGAGTRLSVL.

The V call is TRBV6-2 or TRBV6-3, the J call TRBJ2-2; 8 bases agree with TRBD2. In germline, CDR1 is MNHEY, CDR2 SVGEGT. The ends lost 4 bases at V and 3 bases at J; junction bases unmatched: 7. This CDR3 comprises 16 residues. CDR3 DNA: TGTGCCAGCAGTTCCATAGCGGGGAGGTACACCGGGGAGCTGTTTTTT. This translates into CASSSIAGRYTGELFF.

This chain joins TRBV5-1 and TRBJ2-1; 9 bases align to TRBD1. In germline, CDR1 is SGHRS, CDR2 YFSETQ. The CDR3 runs to 15 residues. The trim removed 2 bases at V and 3 bases at J, leaving 3 bases unmatched. The CDR3 DNA reads TGCGCCAGCAGCTTAGAGACAGGGGGCTACAATGAGCAGTTCTTC. Protein: CASSLETGGYNEQFF.

The chain combines TRBV11-3 with TRBJ2-7; D unclear. From germline, CDR1 is SGHNT and CDR2 YENEEA. The ends were cut back, 5 bases at V and 6 bases at J, with 14 bases in the middle. This CDR3 is 13 amino acids long. CDR3 DNA sequence: TGTGCCAGCAGCAACCGGGTCTCGGGCGAGCAGTACTTC. Protein sequence: CASSNRVSGEQYF. The full variable domain, its missing parts supplied by reference TRBV11-3 and TRBJ2-7, is EAGVVQSPRYKIIEKKQPVAFWCNPISGHNTLYWYLQNLGQGPELLIRYENEEAVDDSQLPKDRFSAERLKGVDSTLKIQPAELGDSAVYLCASSNRVSGEQYFGPGTRLTVT.

V gene TRBV7-2 combines with J gene TRBJ1-3, with 7 positions matching TRBD1. The germline gives CDR1 SGHTA, CDR2 FQGNSA. The CDR3 is 15 amino acids. V lost 5 bases to trimming and J lost 4 bases; unmatched junction nucleotides: 8. CDR3 bases: TGTGCCAGCAGCATACGACAGGGCTGCGGAAACACCATATATTTT. Residues: CASSIRQGCGNTIYF. Full variable domain (outside the CDR3, taken from reference TRBV7-2 and TRBJ1-3): GAGVSQSPSNKVTEKGKDVELRCDPISGHTALYWYRQSLGQGLEFLIYFQGNSAPDKSGLPSDRFSAERTGGSVSTLTIQRTQQEDSAVYLCASSIRQGCGNTIYFGEGSWLTVV.

The chain links TRBV7-9 to TRBJ1-1, with D uncertain. Trimming shortened V by 2 bases and J by 0 bases, and 4 bases separated the two germline ends. There are 13 residues in the CDR3. Germline V lookup: CDR1 SEHNR, CDR2 FQNEAQ (reference sequence). The DNA of the CDR3 is TGTGCCAGCAGCTTACCCGTGAACACTGAAGCTTTCTTT. Protein product: CASSLPVNTEAFF.

The chain recombines TRBV5-4 with TRBJ2-2; 11 bases line up with TRBD1. This CDR3 has 18 amino acids. The junction had 13 bases not matched to a gene; V was cut back by 4 bases and J by 5 bases. The germline V gene encodes CDR1 SGHNT and CDR2 YYREEE (reference sequence). The CDR3, as DNA: TGTGCCAGCAGCCCCACCTTACCCGGGACAGGGGGGACCGGGGAGCTGTTTTTT. It codes for CASSPTLPGTGGTGELFF.

The chain recombines TRBV11-2 with TRBJ2-3; D not resolved. The V gene lost 4 bases and the J gene lost 0 bases, with 17 bases spanning the gap. The germline CDR1 and CDR2 sequences are SGHAT and FQNNGV. This CDR3 has 17 amino acids. This chain's CDR3 is CASSSPLRPMSTDTQYF. CDR3 nucleotide sequence: TGTGCCAGCAGCTCTCCTTTGCGGCCAATGAGCACAGATACGCAGTATTTT.

The chain couples TRBV24-1 to TRBJ2-2, with TRBD2 identical over 11 bases. V trimming: 5 bases; J trimming: 7 bases; junction bases outside the gene matches: 5. Germline values: CDR1 KGHDR, CDR2 SFDVKD. The CDR3 totals 15 residues. CDR3 sequence: CATSGTSGRIGELFF. The CDR3 region has the DNA TGTGCCACCAGTGGCACTAGCGGGAGAATCGGGGAGCTGTTTTTT.